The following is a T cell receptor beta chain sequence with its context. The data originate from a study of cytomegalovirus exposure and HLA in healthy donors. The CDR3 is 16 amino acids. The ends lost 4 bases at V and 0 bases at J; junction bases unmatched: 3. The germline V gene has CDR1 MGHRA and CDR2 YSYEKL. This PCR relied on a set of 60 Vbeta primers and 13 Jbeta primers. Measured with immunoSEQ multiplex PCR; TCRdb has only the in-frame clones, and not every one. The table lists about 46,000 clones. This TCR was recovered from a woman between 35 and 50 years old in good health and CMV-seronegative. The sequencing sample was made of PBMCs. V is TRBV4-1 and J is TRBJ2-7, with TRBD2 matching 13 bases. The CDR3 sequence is CASSPWTSGSSYEQYF. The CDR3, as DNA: TGCGCCAGCAGCCCTTGGACTAGCGGGAGCTCCTACGAGCAGTACTTC.